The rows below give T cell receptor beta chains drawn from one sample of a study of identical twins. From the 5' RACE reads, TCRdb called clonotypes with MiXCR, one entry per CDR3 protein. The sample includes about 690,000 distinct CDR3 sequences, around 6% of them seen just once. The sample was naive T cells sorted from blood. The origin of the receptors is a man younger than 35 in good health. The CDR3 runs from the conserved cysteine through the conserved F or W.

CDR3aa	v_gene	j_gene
CASSEGQAFTDTQYF	TRBV5-1	TRBJ2-3
CASSLQGTNTDTQYF	TRBV7-9	TRBJ2-3
CASSLVNQPANTGELFF	TRBV7-2	TRBJ2-2
CSVHGQAYNEQFF	TRBV29-1	TRBJ2-1
CASTGGQSTYEQYF	TRBV2	TRBJ2-7
CASLPFSGREGEQFF	TRBV27	TRBJ2-1
CASSPLGTSGRRDIQYF	TRBV18	TRBJ2-4
CATSDGWQETQYF	TRBV24-1	TRBJ2-5
CASSEGGRETQYF	TRBV25-1	TRBJ2-5
CSVVQQETQYF	TRBV29-1	TRBJ2-5
CASSLELRTGGEGNQPQHF	TRBV11-1	TRBJ1-5
CASSWDRGGTNEKLFF	TRBV11-2	TRBJ1-4
CATSRGERQETQYF	TRBV15	TRBJ2-5
CASSLALDAGELFF	TRBV7-9	TRBJ2-2
CASRLRTPNTGELFF	TRBV5-1	TRBJ2-2
CASSHSQMNTEAFF	TRBV12-3/TRBV12-4	TRBJ1-1
CASSEYLLAGGPTGTGELFF	TRBV25-1	TRBJ2-2
CASSWDTGELFF	TRBV28	TRBJ2-2
CSACRDFSTYEQYF	TRBV20-1	TRBJ2-7
CASRMDVSGEAFF	TRBV12-3/TRBV12-4	TRBJ1-1
CASSEWGYPQGWDQETQYF	TRBV25-1	TRBJ2-5
CATSDTIAGIFDTQYF	TRBV24-1	TRBJ2-3
CASSYTGGPDTQYF	TRBV5-1	TRBJ2-3
CASSPREGLLDTQYF	TRBV9	TRBJ2-3
CASSLYRPSWGTQYF	TRBV12-3/TRBV12-4	TRBJ2-3